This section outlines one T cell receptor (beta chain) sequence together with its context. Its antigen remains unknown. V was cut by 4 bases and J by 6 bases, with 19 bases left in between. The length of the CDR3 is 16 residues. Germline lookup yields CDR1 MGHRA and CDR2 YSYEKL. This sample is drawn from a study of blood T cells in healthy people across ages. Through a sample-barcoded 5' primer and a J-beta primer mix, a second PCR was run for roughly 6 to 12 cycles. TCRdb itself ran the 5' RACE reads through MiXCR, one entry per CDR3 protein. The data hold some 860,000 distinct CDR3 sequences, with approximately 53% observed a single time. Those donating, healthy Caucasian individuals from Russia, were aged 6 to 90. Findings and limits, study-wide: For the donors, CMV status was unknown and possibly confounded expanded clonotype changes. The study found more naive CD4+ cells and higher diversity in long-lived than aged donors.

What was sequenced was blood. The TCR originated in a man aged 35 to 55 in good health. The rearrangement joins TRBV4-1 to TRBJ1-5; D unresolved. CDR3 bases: TGCGCCAGCAGCCCAACCAGGACGAGGATCGCTCAGCCCCAGCATTTT. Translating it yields CASSPTRTRIAQPQHF.